This TCR beta chain was observed in a study of glioma-infiltrating T cells after dendritic cell vaccination. The V and J ends lost 4 bases and 4 bases respectively, with 7 bases between them. Germline V lookup: CDR1 SNHLY, CDR2 FYNNEI. This CDR3 has 13 residues. Time point reported: after dendritic cell vaccination, including at tumor progression/relapse. TCRdb's copy holds only in-frame clones and misses some; the assay was immunoSEQ multiplex PCR. The sample holds 70,000 to 100,000 clones, around 83% seen once. The clonotype originates from a human donor with glioblastoma. Sequencing used blood, obtained after dendritic cell vaccination. V usage is TRBV2 and J usage is TRBJ1-4; D gene uncertain. In nucleotides, the CDR3 is TGTGCCAGCAGTGGGCCGATTAATGAAAAACTGTTTTTT. Amino acids: CASSGPINEKLFF.